This TCR beta chain stems from a study of radiation and T cells in renal cell carcinoma. Study summary: Nephrectomy followed 15 Gy stereotactic body radiation by 4 weeks.

This CDR3 spans 17 amino acids. J lost 1 base, V lost 5 bases, and 13 bases had no gene match. Germline V CDR1 and CDR2: MDHEN, SYDVKM. TCRdb keeps only in-frame clones here, not all; method: immunoSEQ multiplex PCR. In the table there are approximately 150,000 clones, about 88% of which are singletons. Time point denoted: baseline pretreatment blood. Treatment meaning: 15 Gy SBRT to primary tumor, nephrectomy 4 weeks later. The patient's renal cell carcinoma had clear cell pathology. The starting material was blood, obtained from a patient whose treatment included radiotherapy and nephrectomy. The source of this sequence is an older woman with renal cell carcinoma. This chain joins TRBV28 and TRBJ2-7, with 8 bases lining up with TRBD1. The CDR3 reads CASSPNPRTGTSYEQYF. CDR3 sequence (DNA): TGTGCCAGCAGTCCCAACCCCAGGACAGGGACATCCTACGAGCAGTACTTC. Complete variable domain (other parts from reference TRBV28 and TRBJ2-7): DVKVTQSSRYLVKRTGEKVFLECVQDMDHENMFWYRQDPGLGLRLIYFSYDVKMKEKGDIPEGYSVSREKKERFSLILESASTNQTSMYLCASSPNPRTGTSYEQYFGPGTRLTVT.